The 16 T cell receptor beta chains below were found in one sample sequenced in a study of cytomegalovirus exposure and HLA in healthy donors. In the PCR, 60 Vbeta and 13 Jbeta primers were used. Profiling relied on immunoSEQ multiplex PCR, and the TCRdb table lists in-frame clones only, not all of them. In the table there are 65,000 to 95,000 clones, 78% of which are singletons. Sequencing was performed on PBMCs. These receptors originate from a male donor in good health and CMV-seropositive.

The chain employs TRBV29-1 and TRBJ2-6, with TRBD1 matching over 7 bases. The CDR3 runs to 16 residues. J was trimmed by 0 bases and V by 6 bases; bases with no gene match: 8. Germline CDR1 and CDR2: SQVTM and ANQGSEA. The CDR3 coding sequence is TGCAGCGTACCCGGGACAGCCCCCTCTGGGGCCAACGTCCTGACTTTC. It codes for CSVPGTAPSGANVLTF.

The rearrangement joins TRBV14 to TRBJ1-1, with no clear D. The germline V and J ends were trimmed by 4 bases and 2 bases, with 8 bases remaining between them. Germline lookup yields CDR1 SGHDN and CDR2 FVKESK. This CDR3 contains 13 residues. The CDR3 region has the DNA TGTGCCAGCAGCCGACTTGCTAACACTGAAGCTTTCTTT. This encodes CASSRLANTEAFF. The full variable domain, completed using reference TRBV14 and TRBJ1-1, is EAGVTQFPSHSVIEKGQTVTLRCDPISGHDNLYWYRRVMGKEIKFLLHFVKESKQDESGMPNNRFLAERTGGTYSTLKVQPAELEDSGVYFCASSRLANTEAFFGQGTRLTVV.

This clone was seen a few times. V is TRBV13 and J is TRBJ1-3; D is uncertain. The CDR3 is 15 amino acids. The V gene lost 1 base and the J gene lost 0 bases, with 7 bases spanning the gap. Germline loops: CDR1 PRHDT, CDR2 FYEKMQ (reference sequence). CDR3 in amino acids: CASSLDSSSGNTIYF. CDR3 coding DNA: TGTGCCAGCAGCTTAGATAGTAGCTCTGGAAACACCATATATTTT.

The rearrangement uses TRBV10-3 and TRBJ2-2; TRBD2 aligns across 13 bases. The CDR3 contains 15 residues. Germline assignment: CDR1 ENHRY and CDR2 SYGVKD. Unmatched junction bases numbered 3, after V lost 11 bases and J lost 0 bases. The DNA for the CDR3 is TGTGCCGCGACTAGCGGGAGGTCGAACACCGGGGAGCTGTTTTTT. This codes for CAATSGRSNTGELFF.

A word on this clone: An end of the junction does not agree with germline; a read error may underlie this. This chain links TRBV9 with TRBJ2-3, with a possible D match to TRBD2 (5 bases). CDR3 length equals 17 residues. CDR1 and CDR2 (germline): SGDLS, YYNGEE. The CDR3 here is CVSSVAWRALSVDTQYF. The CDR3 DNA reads TGTGTCAGCAGCGTAGCTTGGCGGGCCCTAAGTGTGGATACGCAGTATTTT.

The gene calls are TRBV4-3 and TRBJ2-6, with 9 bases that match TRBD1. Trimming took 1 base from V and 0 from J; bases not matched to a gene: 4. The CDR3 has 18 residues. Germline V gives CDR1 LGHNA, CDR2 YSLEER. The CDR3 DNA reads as TGCGCCAGCAGCCAAGGGACAGGGGTAAACTCTGGGGCCAACGTCCTGACTTTC. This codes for CASSQGTGVNSGANVLTF.

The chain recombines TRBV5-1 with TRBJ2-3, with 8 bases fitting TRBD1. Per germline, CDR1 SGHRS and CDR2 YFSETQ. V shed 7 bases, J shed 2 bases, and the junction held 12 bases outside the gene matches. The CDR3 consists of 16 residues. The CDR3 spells CASGLQGELPTDTQYF. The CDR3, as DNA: TGCGCCAGCGGCCTACAGGGGGAACTACCCACAGATACGCAGTATTTT.

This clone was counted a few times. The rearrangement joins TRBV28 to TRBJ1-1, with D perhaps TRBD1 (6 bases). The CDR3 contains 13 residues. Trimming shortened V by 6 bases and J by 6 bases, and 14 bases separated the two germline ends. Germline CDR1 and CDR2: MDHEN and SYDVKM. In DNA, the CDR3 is TGTGCCAGCAGAATTCAGGGGCTCGCTGAAGCTTTCTTT. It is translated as CASRIQGLAEAFF. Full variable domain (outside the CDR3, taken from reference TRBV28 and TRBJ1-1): DVKVTQSSRYLVKRTGEKVFLECVQDMDHENMFWYRQDPGLGLRLIYFSYDVKMKEKGDIPEGYSVSREKKERFSLILESASTNQTSMYLCASRIQGLAEAFFGQGTRLTVV.

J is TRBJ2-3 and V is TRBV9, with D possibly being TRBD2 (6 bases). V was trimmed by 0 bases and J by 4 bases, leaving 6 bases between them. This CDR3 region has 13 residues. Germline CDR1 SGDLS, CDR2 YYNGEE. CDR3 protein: CASSVGDSDTQYF. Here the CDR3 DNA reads TGTGCCAGCAGCGTAGGGGACTCAGATACGCAGTATTTT.

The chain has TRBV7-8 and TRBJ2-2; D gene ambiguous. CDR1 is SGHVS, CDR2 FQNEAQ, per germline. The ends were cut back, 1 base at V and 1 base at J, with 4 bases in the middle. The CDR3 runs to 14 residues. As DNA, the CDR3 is TGTGCCAGCAGCTTAGATCTGAACACCGGGGAGCTGTTTTTT. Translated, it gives CASSLDLNTGELFF.

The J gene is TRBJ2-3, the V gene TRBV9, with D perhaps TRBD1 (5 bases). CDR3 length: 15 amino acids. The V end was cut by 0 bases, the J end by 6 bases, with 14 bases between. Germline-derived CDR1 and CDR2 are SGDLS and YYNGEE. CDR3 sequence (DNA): TGTGCCAGCAGCGTAGGGGGCCTCTTAAGGGATACGCAGTATTTT. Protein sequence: CASSVGGLLRDTQYF. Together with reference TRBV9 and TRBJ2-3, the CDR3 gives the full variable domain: DSGVTQTPKHLITATGQRVTLRCSPRSGDLSVYWYQQSLDQGLQFLIQYYNGEERAKGNILERFSAQQFPDLHSELNLSSLELGDSALYFCASSVGGLLRDTQYFGPGTRLTVL.

For the CDR3, the DNA is TGCGCCAGCAGCCAAGTCTGGACCAGGGGGCACTACGAGCAGTACTTC. Protein product: CASSQVWTRGHYEQYF. This chain connects TRBV4-1 to TRBJ2-7; 8 nucleotides align to TRBD1. The ends lost 1 base at V and 3 bases at J; junction bases unmatched: 8. This CDR3 is built from 16 residues. CDR1 MGHRA and CDR2 YSYEKL come from the germline V gene.

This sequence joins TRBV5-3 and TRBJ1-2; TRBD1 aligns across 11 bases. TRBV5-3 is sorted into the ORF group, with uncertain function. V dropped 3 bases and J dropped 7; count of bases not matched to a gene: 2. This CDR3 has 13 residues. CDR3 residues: CARSSGQGVGYTF. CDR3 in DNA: TGTGCCAGAAGCTCGGGACAGGGGGTTGGCTACACCTTC.

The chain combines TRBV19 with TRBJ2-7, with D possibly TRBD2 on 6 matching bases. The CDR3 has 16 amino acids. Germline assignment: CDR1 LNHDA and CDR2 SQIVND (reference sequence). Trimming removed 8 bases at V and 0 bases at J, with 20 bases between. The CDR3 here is CASRSPLRGLSYEQYF. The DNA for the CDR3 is TGTGCCAGTCGGTCCCCACTGCGGGGCCTCTCCTACGAGCAGTACTTC.

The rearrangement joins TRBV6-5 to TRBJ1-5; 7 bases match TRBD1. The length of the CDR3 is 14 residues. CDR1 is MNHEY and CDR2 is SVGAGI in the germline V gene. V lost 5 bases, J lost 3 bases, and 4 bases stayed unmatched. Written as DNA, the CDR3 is TGTGCCAGCAGTCCCGGACAGGCCAATCAGCCCCAGCATTTT. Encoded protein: CASSPGQANQPQHF.

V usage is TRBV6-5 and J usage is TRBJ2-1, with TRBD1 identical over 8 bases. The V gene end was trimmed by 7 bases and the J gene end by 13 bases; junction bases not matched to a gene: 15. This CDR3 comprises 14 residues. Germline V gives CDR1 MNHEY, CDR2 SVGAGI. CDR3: CASTFGQGFGKQFF. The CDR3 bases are TGTGCCAGCACCTTCGGACAGGGTTTTGGGAAACAGTTCTTC.